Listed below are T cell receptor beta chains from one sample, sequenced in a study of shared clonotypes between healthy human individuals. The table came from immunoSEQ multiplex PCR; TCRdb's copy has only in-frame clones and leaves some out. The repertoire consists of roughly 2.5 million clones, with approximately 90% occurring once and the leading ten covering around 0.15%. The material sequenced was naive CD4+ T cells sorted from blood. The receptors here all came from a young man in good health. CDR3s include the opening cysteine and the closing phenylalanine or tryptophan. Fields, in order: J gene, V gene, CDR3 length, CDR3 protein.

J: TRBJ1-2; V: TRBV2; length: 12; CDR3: CASSSGAGGYTF
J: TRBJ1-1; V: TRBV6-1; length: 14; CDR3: CATTDVLMNTEAFF
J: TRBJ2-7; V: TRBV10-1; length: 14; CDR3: CASSTDSTAPEQYF
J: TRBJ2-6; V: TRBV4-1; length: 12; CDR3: CASSLDRTVLTF
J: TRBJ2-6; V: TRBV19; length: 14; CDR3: CATNEASGANVLTF
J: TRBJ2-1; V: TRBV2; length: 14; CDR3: CASKGTSSYNEQFF
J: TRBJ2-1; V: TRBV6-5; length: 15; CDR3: CASSYRWGERNEQFF
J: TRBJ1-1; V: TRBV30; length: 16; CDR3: CAWSAWDRGLNTEAFF
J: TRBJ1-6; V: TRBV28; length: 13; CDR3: CASSVRGKSPLHF
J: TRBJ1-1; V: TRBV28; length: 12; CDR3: CAGRTADTEAFF
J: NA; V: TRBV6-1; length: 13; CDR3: CASSEEAFYEQYF
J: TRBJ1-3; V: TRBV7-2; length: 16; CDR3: CASSLGPNYSGNTIYF
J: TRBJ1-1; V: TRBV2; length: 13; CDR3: CASSANTGAEAFF
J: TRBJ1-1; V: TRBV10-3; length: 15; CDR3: CAIRDVRASNTEAFF
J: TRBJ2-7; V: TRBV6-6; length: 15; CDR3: CASSRGGGHSYEQYF
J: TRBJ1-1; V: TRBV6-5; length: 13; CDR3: CASSPPVGTEAFF
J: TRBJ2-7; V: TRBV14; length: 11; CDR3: CASSQGYEQYF
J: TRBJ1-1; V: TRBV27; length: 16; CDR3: CASSASQGAVTTEAFF
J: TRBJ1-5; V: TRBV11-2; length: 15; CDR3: CASSFNRDYDQPQHF
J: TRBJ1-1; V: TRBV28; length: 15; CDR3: CASSLGGRSNTEAFF
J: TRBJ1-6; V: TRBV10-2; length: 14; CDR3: CASSETRRDSPLHF
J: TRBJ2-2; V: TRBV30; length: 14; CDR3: CAWRGLGFVGELFF
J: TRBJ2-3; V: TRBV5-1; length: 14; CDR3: CASSLEGGTDTQYF
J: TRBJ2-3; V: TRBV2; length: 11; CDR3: CASRSTDTQYF
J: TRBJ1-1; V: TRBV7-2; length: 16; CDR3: CASSLVSGTLGTEAFF
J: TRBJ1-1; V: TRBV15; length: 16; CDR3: CATSRGSTAPRTEAFF
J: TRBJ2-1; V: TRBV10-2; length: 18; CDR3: CASSDQAGGGRTYNEQFF
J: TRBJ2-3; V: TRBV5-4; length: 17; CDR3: CASSLDRGSVGADTQYF
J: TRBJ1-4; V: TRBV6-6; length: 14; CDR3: CASRPWGFNEKLFF
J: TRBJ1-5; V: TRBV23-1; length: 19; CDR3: CASSQSKTLVGYSNQPQHF
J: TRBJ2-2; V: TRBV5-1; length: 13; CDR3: CASSPEVAGELFF
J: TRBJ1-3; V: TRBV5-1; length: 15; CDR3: CASRQTGDSGNTIYF
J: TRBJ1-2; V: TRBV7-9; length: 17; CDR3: CASSSWASGGEVDGYTF
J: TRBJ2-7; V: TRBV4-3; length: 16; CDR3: CASSRGAGVDRYEQYF
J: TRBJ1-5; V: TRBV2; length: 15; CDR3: CASRAWGLDGQPQHF
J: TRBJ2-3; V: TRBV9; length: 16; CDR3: CASSTGLAGVIDTQYF
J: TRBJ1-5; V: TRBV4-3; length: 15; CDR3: CASSQDWRGRQPQHF
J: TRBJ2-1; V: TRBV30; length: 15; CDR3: CAWSGGGLSYNEQFF